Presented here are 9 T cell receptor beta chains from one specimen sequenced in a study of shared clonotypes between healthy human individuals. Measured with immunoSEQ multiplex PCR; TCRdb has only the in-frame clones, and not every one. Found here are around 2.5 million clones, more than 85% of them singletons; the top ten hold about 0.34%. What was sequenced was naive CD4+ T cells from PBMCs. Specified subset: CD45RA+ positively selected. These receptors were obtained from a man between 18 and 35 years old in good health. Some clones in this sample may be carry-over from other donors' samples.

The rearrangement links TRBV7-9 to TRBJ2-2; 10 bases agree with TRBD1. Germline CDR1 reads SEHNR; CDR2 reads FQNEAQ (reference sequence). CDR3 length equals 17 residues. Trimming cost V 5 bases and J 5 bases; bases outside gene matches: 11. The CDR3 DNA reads TGTGCCAGCAGCCAATCCAGACAGGGGGCGCGGACCGGGGAGCTGTTTTTT. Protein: CASSQSRQGARTGELFF.

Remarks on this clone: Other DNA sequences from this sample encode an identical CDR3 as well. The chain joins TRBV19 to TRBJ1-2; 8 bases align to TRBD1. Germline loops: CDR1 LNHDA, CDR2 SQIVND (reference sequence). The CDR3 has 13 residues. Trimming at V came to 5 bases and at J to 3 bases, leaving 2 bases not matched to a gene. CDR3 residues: CASSPQGDYGYTF. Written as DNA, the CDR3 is TGTGCCAGTAGTCCACAGGGGGACTATGGCTACACCTTC.

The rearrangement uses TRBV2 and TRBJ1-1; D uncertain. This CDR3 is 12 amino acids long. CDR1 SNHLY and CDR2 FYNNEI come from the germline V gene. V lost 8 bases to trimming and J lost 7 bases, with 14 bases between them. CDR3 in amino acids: CASSLASYEAFF. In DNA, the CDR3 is TGTGCCAGCTCTCTGGCCTCGTATGAAGCTTTCTTT.

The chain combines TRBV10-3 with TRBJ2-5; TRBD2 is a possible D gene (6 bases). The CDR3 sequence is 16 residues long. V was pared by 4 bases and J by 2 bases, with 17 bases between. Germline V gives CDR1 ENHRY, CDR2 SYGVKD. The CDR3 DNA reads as TGTGCCATCAGTGCTGGCGGAGGGCCTACTCAAGAGACCCAGTACTTC. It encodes CAISAGGGPTQETQYF.

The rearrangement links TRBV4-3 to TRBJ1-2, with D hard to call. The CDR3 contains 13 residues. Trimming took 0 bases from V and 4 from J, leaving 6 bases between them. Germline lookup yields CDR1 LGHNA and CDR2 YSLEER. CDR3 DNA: TGCGCCAGCAGCCAAGATGTAAGCTATGGCTACACCTTC. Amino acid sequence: CASSQDVSYGYTF.

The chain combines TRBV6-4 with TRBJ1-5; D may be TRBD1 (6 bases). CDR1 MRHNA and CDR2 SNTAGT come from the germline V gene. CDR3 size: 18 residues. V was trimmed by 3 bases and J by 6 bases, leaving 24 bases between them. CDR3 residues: CASSESRDGTKRTQPQHF. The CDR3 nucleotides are TGTGCCAGCAGTGAGTCGCGGGACGGGACAAAAAGAACTCAGCCCCAGCATTTT.

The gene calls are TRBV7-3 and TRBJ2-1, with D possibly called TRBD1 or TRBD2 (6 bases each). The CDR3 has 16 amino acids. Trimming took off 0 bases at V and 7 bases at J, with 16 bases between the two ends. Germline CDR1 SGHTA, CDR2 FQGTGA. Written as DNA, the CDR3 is TGTGCCAGCAGCTTAACCGGTAGCGGAGGGGGGAATGAGCAGTTCTTC. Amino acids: CASSLTGSGGGNEQFF.

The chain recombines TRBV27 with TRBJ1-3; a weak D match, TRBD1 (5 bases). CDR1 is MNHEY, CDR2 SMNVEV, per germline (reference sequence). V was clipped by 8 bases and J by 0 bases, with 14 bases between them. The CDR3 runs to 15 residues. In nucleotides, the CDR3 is TGTGCCAGCTGGAGGGACGGTTACTCTGGAAACACCATATATTTT. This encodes CASWRDGYSGNTIYF.

This chain's CDR3 is CASSLLSLNRQDKNIQYF. The CDR3 DNA reads as TGTGCCAGCAGTTTATTGTCCCTGAATCGACAGGACAAAAACATTCAGTACTTC. The rearrangement uses TRBV28 and TRBJ2-4, with a weak D call TRBD1 (6 bases). Per germline, CDR1 MDHEN and CDR2 SYDVKM. Between the trimmed V and J ends, which lost 1 base and 3 bases, there was a span of 19 bases. CDR3 length equals 18 residues.